This TCR beta chain was sequenced during a study of cytomegalovirus exposure and HLA in healthy donors. V shed 1 base, J shed 1 base, and the junction held 7 bases outside the gene matches. This CDR3 has 18 residues. Germline-derived CDR1 and CDR2 are LGHNA and YSLEER. Study-level results: Differences between HLA loci emerged in a later analysis of TCR association rates, with DRB1 most and HLA-C fewest. Per published reports, the classifier diagnosed cytomegalovirus status with high specificity and sensitivity.

This clone appeared a few times. Antigen: not known. Each donor was nominally healthy when sampled (though unrecorded immune exposures were likely). PCR amplification relied on 60 Vbeta primers (plus 13 Jbeta primers). Sequencing was performed with immunoSEQ multiplex PCR; in TCRdb, only in-frame clones are kept and a portion is missing. The data contain about 140,000 clones, around 80% of them singletons. The rearrangement links TRBV4-3 to TRBJ2-7; 13 bases are shared with TRBD2. The TCR was taken from a female donor in good health and CMV-seronegative. Sequencing was done on a sample of PBMCs. The CDR3 coding sequence is TGCGCCAGCAGCCAAGTCTTACTAGCGGGGGGGCCGTCCTACGAGCAGTACTTC. Its protein product is CASSQVLLAGGPSYEQYF.